A single sample is the source of the 11 T cell receptor beta chains below, sequenced in a study of blood T cells in healthy people across ages. Next came a second PCR, run for about 6 to 12 cycles, which used a sample-barcoded 5' primer along with a J-beta primer mix. TCRdb processed the 5' RACE reads anew with MiXCR; each CDR3 protein has one entry. In the table there are 800,000 to 950,000 distinct CDR3 sequences, roughly 34% of which are singletons. The sample consisted of blood. The receptor source for this set is a man in his late teens or twenties in good health.

This clonotype was seen many times. This chain uses TRBV7-9 with TRBJ1-2, with D uncertain. This CDR3 comprises 15 residues. The germline V gene has CDR1 SEHNR and CDR2 FQNEAQ (reference sequence). Trimming removed 1 base from V and 3 bases from J, with 12 bases in between. The CDR3 region has the DNA TGTGCCAGCAGCTTAGGGTCGGACTGGGACTATGGCTACACCTTC. This sequence encodes CASSLGSDWDYGYTF.

J is TRBJ2-5 and V is TRBV20-1, with 8 bases identical to TRBD1. Germline CDR1 DFQATT, CDR2 SNEGSKA (reference sequence). CDR3 size: 15 residues. V was clipped by 5 bases and J by 0 bases; unmatched bases: 8. The CDR3 region is CSALGQGNNQETQYF. In nucleotides, the CDR3 is TGCAGTGCTTTAGGACAGGGCAATAACCAAGAGACCCAGTACTTC.

The gene calls are TRBV12-5 and TRBJ2-5; tentatively, D is TRBD1 or TRBD2 (5 bases each). This CDR3 has 16 residues. Germline V gives CDR1 LGHNT, CDR2 FRNRAP. Trimming cost V 6 bases and J 5 bases, with 22 bases left between them. CDR3 residues: CASGLGVGQPGETQYF. CDR3 coding DNA: TGTGCTAGTGGCCTGGGGGTAGGGCAACCTGGGGAGACCCAGTACTTC.

The chain combines TRBV4-3 with TRBJ2-1; D may match TRBD1 or TRBD2 (5 bases each). V lost 0 bases, J lost 9 bases, and 9 bases lay in between. The germline V gene encodes CDR1 LGHNA and CDR2 YSLEER. CDR3 length: 13 residues. CDR3 amino acids: CASSQERDGEQFF. In DNA, the CDR3 is TGCGCCAGCAGCCAAGAACGGGACGGTGAGCAGTTCTTC.

This clonotype was counted between two and nine times. V gene TRBV6-2 or TRBV6-3 combines with J gene TRBJ2-1, with TRBD2 identical over 12 bases. With 4 bases clipped from V and 0 bases from J, the junction kept 7 bases outside the gene matches. CDR1 is MNHEY and CDR2 is SVGEGT in the germline V gene. The CDR3 extends over 18 amino acids. Here the CDR3 DNA reads TGTGCCAGCAGTTCCCGGACTAGCGGGGCAAGCTCCTACAATGAGCAGTTCTTC. This codes for CASSSRTSGASSYNEQFF.

The chain couples TRBV20-1 to TRBJ2-5, with a tentative D call TRBD1 (7 bases). The CDR3 spans 12 residues. V gave up 6 bases and J gave up 5 bases, with 13 bases separating them. Germline-derived CDR1 and CDR2 are DFQATT and SNEGSKA (reference sequence). The CDR3 sequence: CSAQGGGETQYF. CDR3 bases: TGCAGTGCCCAGGGGGGCGGGGAGACCCAGTACTTC.

The chain links TRBV7-2 to TRBJ2-3; 14 nucleotides match TRBD2. V lost 5 bases and J lost 4; bases outside the gene matches: 5. Per the germline V gene, CDR1 is SGHTA and CDR2 is FQGNSA. The CDR3 is 16 amino acids. The CDR3, as DNA: TGTGCCAGCAGCCCGACTAGCGGGGGGGCCGCAGATACGCAGTATTTT. Protein product: CASSPTSGGAADTQYF.

This rearrangement joins TRBV9 to TRBJ2-1; 13 nucleotides line up with TRBD2. This CDR3 spans 15 amino acids. V was clipped by 2 bases and J by 8 bases; unmatched bases: 4. Per the germline V gene, CDR1 is SGDLS and CDR2 is YYNGEE. In DNA, the CDR3 is TGTGCCAGCAGCGTGGGACTAGCGGGAACAGATGAGCAGTTCTTC. Translated: CASSVGLAGTDEQFF.

The sample holds a few counts of this clonotype. The chain is built from TRBV11-3 and TRBJ2-1; TRBD1 matches at 7 bases. Looked up from germline, CDR1 is SGHNT and CDR2 is YENEEA. This CDR3 region has 16 residues. J gave up 5 bases and V 1 base, and 8 bases lay outside the gene matches. CDR3 bases: TGTGCCAGCAGCTTAGGCCGGGACAGCTTCAACAATGAGCAGTTCTTC. Translating it yields CASSLGRDSFNNEQFF.

This clonotype was observed many times. The chain joins TRBV12-3 or TRBV12-4 to TRBJ2-1; 11 nucleotides align to TRBD2. With 6 bases clipped from V and 3 bases from J, the junction kept 4 bases outside the gene matches. The CDR3 runs to 15 residues. The chain's CDR3 is CASSLGLADYNEQFF. In DNA form, the CDR3 reads TGTGCCAGCAGCTTGGGACTAGCGGACTACAATGAGCAGTTCTTC.

The sample holds a few counts of this clonotype. V and J are TRBV4-1 and TRBJ1-2; 7 nucleotides line up with TRBD1. The length of the CDR3 is 15 residues. The germline V gene has CDR1 MGHRA and CDR2 YSYEKL. The V gene end was trimmed by 1 base and the J gene end by 1 base; junction bases not matched to a gene: 3. DNA for the CDR3: TGCGCCAGCAGCCAAGCGGGACAGTATAACTATGGCTACACCTTC. Its translation: CASSQAGQYNYGYTF.